This T cell receptor (beta chain) is from a study of blood T cell repertoires in COVID-19. Original processing methods: The assay estimated nucleated cells by amplifying reference gene primers. Only in-frame clones appear in the TCRdb table, and some are missing; sequencing was by immunoSEQ multiplex PCR. The DNA gave D and trimming, while V, J and clone size come from that table. The repertoire holds about 200,000 clones, with around nine tenths as singletons. The length of the CDR3 is 13 residues. From germline, CDR1 is GTSNPN and CDR2 SVGIG (reference sequence). The germline V and J ends were trimmed by 3 bases and 11 bases, with 19 bases remaining between them.

This chain links TRBV30 with TRBJ1-1; D might be TRBD1 (6 bases). This sequence originates from a man aged 60 to 75 who had recovered from COVID-19. Sequencing was done on a sample of peripheral blood. The CDR3 coding sequence is TGTGCCTGGAGCCGGGACAAAGGCGAGGATGCTTTCTTT. This codes for CAWSRDKGEDAFF.